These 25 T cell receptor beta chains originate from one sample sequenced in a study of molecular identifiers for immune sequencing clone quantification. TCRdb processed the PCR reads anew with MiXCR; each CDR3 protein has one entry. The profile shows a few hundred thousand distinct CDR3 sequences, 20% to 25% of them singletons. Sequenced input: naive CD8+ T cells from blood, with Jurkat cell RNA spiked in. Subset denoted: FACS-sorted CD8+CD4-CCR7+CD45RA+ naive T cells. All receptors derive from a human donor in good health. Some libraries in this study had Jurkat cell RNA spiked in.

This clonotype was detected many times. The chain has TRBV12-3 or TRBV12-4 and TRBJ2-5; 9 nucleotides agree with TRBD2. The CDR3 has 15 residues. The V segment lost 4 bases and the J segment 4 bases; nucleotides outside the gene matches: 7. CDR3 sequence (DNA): TGTGCCAGCAGTTCAGGCGGGGGGGGCCGAGAGACCCAGTACTTC. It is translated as CASSSGGGGRETQYF.

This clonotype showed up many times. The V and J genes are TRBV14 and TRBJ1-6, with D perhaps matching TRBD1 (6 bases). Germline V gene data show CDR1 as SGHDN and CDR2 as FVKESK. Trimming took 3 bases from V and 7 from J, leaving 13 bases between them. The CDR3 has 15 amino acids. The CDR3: CASSQIVGGNSPLHF. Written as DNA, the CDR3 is TGTGCCAGCAGCCAGATCGTAGGGGGGAATTCACCCCTCCACTTT.

The CDR3 DNA is TGTGCCAGCAGCACCGCGGGACTGTACACTGAAGCTTTCTTT. This codes for CASSTAGLYTEAFF. The chain recombines TRBV12-3 or TRBV12-4 with TRBJ1-1, with D tentatively TRBD1 (5 bases). V shed 6 bases and J shed 3 bases, with 14 bases lying between them. CDR3 length: 14 residues.

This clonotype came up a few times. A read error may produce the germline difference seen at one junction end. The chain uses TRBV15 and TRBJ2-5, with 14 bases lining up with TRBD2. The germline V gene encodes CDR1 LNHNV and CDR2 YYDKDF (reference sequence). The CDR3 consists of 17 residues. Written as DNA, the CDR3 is TGTGCCACCGGCAGAGATCCCGGACTAGCGGGAGGAGAGACCCAGTACTTC. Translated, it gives CATGRDPGLAGGETQYF.

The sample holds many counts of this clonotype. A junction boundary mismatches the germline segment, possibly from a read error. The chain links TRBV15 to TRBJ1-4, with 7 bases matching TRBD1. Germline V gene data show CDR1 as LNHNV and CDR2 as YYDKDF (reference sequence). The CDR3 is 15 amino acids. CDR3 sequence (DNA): TGTGCCACCAGCGGAGACGCGGGTACAGGGGTAAAACTGTTTTTT. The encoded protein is CATSGDAGTGVKLFF. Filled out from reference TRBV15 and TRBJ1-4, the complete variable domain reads DAMVIQNPRYQVTQFGKPVTLSCSQTLNHNVMYWYQQKSSQAPKLLFHYYDKDFNNEADTPDNFQSRRPNTSFCFLDIRSPGLGDTAMYLCATSGDAGTGVKLFFGSGTQLSVL.

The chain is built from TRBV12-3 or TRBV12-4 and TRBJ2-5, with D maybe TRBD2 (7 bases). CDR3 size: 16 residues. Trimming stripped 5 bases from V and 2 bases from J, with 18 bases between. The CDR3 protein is CASSPPGGVLQETQYF. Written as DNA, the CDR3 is TGTGCCAGCAGTCCTCCGGGGGGCGTACTTCAAGAGACCCAGTACTTC.

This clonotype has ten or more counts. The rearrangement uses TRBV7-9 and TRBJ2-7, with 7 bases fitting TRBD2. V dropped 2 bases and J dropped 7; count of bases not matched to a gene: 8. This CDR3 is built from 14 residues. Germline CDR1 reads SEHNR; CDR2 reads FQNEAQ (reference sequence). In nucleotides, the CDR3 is TGTGCCAGCAGCTTAAAGGACGCGGGGGATGAGCAGTACTTC. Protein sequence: CASSLKDAGDEQYF.

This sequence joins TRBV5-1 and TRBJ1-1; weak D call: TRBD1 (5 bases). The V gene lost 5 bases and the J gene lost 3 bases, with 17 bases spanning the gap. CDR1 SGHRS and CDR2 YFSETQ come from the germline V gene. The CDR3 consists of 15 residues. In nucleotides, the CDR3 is TGCGCCAGCAGTGAGGATCAGGGATGGTACACTGAAGCTTTCTTT. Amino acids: CASSEDQGWYTEAFF.

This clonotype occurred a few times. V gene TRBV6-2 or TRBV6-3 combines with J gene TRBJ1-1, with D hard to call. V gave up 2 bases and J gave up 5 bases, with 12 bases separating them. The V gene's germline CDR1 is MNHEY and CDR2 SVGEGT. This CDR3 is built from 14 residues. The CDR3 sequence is CASSYTYSGTEAFF. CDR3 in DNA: TGTGCCAGCAGTTACACTTACAGCGGGACTGAAGCTTTCTTT.

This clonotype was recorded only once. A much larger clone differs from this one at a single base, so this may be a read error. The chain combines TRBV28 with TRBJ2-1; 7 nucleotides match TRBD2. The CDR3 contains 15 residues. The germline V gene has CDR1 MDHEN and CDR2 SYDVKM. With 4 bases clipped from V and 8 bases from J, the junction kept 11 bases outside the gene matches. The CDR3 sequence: CASSSRGLTHYEQFF. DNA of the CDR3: TGTGCCAGCAGTTCCCGGGGACTAACACACTATGAGCAGTTCTTC.

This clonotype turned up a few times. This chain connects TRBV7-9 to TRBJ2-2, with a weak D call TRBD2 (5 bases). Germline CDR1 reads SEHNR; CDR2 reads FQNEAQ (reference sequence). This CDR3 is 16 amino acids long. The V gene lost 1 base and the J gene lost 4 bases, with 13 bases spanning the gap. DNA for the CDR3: TGTGCCAGCAGCTTAGGCGCGGGTTCGACCACCGGGGAGCTGTTTTTT. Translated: CASSLGAGSTTGELFF.

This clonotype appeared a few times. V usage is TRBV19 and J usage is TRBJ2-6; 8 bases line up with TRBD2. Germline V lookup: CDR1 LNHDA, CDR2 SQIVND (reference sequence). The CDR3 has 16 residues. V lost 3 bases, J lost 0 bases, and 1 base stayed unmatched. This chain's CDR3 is CASSIAGGSGANVLTF. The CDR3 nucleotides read TGTGCCAGTAGTATCGCGGGGGGCTCTGGGGCCAACGTCCTGACTTTC.

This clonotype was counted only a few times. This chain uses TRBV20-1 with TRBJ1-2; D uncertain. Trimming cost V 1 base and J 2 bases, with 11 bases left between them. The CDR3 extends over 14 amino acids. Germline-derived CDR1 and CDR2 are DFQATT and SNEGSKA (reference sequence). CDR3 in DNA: TGCAGTGCTAGAGGTTCTTCTATGAACTATGGCTACACCTTC. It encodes CSARGSSMNYGYTF.

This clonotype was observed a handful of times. CDR3 protein: CASSRDIVSETQYF. In DNA, the CDR3 is TGTGCCAGCAGCCGCGACATTGTATCAGAGACCCAGTACTTC. The chain uses TRBV6-2 or TRBV6-3 and TRBJ2-5; D is undetermined. V shed 6 bases and J shed 4 bases, with 15 bases lying between them. Germline CDR1 MNHEY, CDR2 SVGEGT. CDR3 length: 14 amino acids.

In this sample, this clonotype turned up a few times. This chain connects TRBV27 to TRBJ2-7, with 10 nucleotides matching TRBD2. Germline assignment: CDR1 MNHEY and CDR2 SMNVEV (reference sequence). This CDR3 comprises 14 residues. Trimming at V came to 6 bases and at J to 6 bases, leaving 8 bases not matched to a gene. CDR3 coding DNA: TGTGCCAGCAGCATTAGCGGGAGGAGGGTCGAGCAGTACTTC. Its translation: CASSISGRRVEQYF.

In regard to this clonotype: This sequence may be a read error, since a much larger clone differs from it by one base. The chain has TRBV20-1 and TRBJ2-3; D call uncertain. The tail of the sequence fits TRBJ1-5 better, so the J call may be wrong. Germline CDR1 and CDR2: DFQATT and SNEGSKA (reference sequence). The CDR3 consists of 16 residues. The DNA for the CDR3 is TGCAGTGCTAGAGAGGGAAGCGGGAGGAGCACAGATACGCAGCATTTT. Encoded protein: CSAREGSGRSTDTQHF.

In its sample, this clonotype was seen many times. For the CDR3, the DNA is TGTGCCAGCAGCGCTGCGGGACTAGCGATAAGCTCCTACGAGCAGTACTTC. It yields the protein CASSAAGLAISSYEQYF. V is TRBV28 and J is TRBJ2-7; TRBD2 aligns across 10 bases. This CDR3 region has 17 residues. The V gene's germline CDR1 is MDHEN and CDR2 SYDVKM. Trimming took 6 bases from V and 0 from J; bases not matched to a gene: 11.

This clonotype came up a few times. The CDR3 is CASSFRLAGITDTQYF. CDR3 nucleotides: TGTGCCAGCAGTTTCCGACTAGCGGGGATCACAGATACGCAGTATTTT. The chain joins TRBV28 to TRBJ2-3; 11 nucleotides align to TRBD2. The V and J ends lost 3 bases and 2 bases, in that order; junction bases with no gene match: 4. Per germline, CDR1 MDHEN and CDR2 SYDVKM. The CDR3 runs to 16 residues.

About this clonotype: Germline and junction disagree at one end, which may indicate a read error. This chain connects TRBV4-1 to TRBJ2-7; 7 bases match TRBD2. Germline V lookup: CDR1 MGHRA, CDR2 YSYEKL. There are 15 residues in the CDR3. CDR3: CASSQVGGDRYEQYF. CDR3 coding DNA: TGCGCCAGCAGTCAAGTGGGAGGGGACCGTTACGAGCAGTACTTC.

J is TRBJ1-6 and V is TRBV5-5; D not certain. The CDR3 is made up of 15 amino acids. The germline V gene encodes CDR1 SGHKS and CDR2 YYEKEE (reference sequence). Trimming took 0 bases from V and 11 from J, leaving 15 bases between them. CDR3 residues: CASSLDSGSQAPLHF. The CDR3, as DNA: TGTGCCAGCAGCTTGGATTCTGGGAGTCAGGCACCCCTCCACTTT.

The CDR3 region has the DNA TGTGCCACCACAGCCTGGACACAAGAAACTAACTATGGCTACACCTTC. As protein: CATTAWTQETNYGYTF. The gene calls are TRBV6-5 and TRBJ1-2; weak D call: TRBD1 (5 bases). The CDR3 is made up of 16 amino acids. The germline gives CDR1 MNHEY, CDR2 SVGAGI. V was cut by 10 bases and J by 0 bases, with 21 bases left in between.

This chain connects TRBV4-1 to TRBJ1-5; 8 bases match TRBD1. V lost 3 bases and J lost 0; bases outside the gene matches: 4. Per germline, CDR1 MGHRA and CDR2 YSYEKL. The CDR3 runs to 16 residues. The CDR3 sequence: CASSQPTGDSNQPQHF. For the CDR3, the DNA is TGCGCCAGCAGCCAGCCGACAGGGGATAGCAATCAGCCCCAGCATTTT.

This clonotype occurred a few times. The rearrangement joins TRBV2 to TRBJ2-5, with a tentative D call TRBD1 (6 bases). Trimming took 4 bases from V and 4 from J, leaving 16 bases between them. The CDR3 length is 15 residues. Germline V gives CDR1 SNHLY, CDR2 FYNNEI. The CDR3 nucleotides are TGTGCCAGCAGTGCCGTCACAGGGTCGGGAGAGACCCAGTACTTC. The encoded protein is CASSAVTGSGETQYF.

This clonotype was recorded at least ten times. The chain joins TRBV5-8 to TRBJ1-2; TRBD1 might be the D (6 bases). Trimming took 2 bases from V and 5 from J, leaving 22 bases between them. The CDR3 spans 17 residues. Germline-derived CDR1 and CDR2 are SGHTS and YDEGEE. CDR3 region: CASSLLGSGTQLYGYTF. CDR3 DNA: TGTGCCAGCAGCTTACTGGGGTCCGGGACACAGTTGTATGGCTACACCTTC.

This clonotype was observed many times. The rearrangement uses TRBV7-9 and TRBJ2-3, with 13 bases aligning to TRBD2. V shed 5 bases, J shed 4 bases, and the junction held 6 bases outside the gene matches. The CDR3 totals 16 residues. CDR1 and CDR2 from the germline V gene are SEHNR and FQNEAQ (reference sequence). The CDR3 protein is CASSQGLAGSPDTQYF. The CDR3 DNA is TGTGCCAGCAGCCAGGGACTAGCGGGATCACCAGATACGCAGTATTTT.